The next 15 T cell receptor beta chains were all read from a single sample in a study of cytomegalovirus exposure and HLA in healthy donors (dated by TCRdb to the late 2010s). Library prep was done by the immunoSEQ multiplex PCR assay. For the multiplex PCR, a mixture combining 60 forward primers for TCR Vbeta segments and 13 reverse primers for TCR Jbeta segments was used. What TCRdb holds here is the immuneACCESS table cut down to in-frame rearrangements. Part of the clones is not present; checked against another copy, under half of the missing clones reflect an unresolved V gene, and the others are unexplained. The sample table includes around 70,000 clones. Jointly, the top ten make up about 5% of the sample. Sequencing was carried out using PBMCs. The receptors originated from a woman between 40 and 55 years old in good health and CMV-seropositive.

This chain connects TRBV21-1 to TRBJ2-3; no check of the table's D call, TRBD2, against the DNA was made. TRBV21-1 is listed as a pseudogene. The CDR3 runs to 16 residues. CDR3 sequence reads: CASSPKGQGRGDTQYF. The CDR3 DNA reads TGTGCCAGCAGCCCAAAGGGGCAGGGGCGGGGGGATACGCAGTATTTT.

In DNA, the CDR3 is TGTGCCAGCCGGACTAGCGGACACTACGAGCAGTACTTC. The encoded protein is CASRTSGHYEQYF. The rearrangement links TRBV27 to TRBJ2-7, with 10 nucleotides matching TRBD2. The CDR3 covers 13 residues. The ends lost 8 bases at V and 3 bases at J; junction bases unmatched: 4. CDR1 is MNHEY and CDR2 is SMNVEV in the germline V gene (reference sequence).

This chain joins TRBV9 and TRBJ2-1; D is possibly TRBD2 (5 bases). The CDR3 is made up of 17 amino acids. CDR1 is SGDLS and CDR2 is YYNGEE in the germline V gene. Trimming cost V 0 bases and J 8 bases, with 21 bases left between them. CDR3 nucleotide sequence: TGTGCCAGCAGCGTAGTCGATTCCGGGATGGCAGACTATGAGCAGTTCTTC. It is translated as CASSVVDSGMADYEQFF.

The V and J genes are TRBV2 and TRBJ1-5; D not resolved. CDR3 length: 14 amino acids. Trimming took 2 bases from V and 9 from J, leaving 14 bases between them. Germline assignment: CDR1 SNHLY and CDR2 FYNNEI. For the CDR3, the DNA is TGTGCCAGCAGTGAAAACGGTAATGCGGGGCCCCAGCATTTT. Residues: CASSENGNAGPQHF.

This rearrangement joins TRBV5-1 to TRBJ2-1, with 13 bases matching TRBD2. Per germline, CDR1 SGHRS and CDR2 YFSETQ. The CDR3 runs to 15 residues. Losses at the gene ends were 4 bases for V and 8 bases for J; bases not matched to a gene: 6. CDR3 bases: TGCGCCAGCAGCGCGGGACTAGCGGGAACTGATGAGCAGTTCTTC. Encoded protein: CASSAGLAGTDEQFF.

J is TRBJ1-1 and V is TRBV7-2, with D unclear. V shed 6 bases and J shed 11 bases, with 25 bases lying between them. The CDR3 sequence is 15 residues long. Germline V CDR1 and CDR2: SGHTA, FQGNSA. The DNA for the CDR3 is TGTGCCAGCAGTGACTATAGGGTACCAGGAACAAGGGCTTTCTTT. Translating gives CASSDYRVPGTRAFF.

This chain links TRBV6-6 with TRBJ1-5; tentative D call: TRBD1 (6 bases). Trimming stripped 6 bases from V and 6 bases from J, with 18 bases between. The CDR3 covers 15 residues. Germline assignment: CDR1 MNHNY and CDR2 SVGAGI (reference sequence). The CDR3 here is CASRVTTGNTQPQHF. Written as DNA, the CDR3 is TGTGCCAGCAGGGTTACTACAGGGAACACTCAGCCCCAGCATTTT.

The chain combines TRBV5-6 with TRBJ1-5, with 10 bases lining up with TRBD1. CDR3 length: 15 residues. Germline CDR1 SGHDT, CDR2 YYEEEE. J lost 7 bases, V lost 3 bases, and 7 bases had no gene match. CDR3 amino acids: CASSSTGTGEQPQHF. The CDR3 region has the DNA TGTGCCAGCAGCTCAACCGGGACAGGGGAACAGCCCCAGCATTTT.

Written as DNA, the CDR3 is TGTGCTAGTGGTTCCGGGACAACTTACATGAACACTGAAGCTTTCTTT. This codes for CASGSGTTYMNTEAFF. The chain employs TRBV12-5 and TRBJ1-1, with D perhaps matching TRBD1 (6 bases). The V gene lost 4 bases and the J gene lost 0 bases, with 15 bases spanning the gap. Germline V gives CDR1 LGHNT, CDR2 FRNRAP. The CDR3 extends over 16 amino acids.

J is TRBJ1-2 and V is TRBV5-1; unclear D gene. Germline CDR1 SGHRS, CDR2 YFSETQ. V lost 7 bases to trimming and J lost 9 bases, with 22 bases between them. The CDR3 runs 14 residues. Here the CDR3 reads CASGPSYGVLSYTF. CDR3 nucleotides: TGCGCCAGCGGACCTAGTTACGGGGTATTGAGCTACACCTTC.

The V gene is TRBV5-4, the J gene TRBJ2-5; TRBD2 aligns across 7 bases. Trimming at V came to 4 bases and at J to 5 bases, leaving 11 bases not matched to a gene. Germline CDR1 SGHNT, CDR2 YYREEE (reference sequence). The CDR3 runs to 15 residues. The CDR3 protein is CASSLNAGAGETQYF. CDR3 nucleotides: TGTGCCAGCAGCCTAAACGCGGGAGCTGGGGAGACCCAGTACTTC.

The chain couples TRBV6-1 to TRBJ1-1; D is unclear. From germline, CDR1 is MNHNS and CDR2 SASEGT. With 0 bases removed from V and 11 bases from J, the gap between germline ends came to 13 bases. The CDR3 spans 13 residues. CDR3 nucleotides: TGTGCCAGCAGTGAAGCCACCACCCGGAGGGCTTTCTTT. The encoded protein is CASSEATTRRAFF.

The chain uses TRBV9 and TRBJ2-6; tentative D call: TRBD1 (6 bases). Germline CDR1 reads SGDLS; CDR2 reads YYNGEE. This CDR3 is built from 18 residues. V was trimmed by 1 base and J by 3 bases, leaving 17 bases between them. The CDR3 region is CASSVSRQGNDGANVLTF. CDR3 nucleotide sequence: TGTGCCAGCAGCGTAAGCCGGCAGGGGAATGATGGGGCCAACGTCCTGACTTTC.

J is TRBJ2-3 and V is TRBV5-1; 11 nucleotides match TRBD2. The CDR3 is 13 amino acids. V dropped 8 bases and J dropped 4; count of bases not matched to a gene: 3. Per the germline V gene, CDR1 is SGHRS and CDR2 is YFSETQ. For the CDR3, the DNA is TGCGCCAGTAGCGGGAGGGGTCCAGATACGCAGTATTTT. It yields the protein CASSGRGPDTQYF.

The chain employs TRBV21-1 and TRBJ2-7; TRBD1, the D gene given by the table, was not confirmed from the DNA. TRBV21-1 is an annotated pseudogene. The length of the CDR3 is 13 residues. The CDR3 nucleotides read TGTGCCAGCAACCGGGACAGCTCCTACGAGCAGTACTTC. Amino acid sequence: CASNRDSSYEQYF.